The rows below give T cell receptor beta chains drawn from one sample of a study of cytomegalovirus exposure and HLA in healthy donors. Method: immunoSEQ multiplex PCR; TCRdb's copy keeps in-frame clones and lacks some. The sample has about 120,000 clones, 74% seen once. Sequencing used PBMCs. The receptors come from a human donor in good health. CDR3s include the opening cysteine and the closing phenylalanine or tryptophan. D genes are given only for firm matches. Only some rows state a clone size, as once, few, many or a class for expanded clones.

TRBJ2-5,TRBV4-1,-,-,TGCGCCAGCAGCCCGATCAGTTTCTCTGAGACCCAGTACTTC,CASSPISFSETQYF
TRBJ2-7,TRBV27,TRBD1,once,TGTGCCAGCAGTCCCATGGGGGACAGGGGCTCCTACGAGCAGTACTTC,CASSPMGDRGSYEQYF
TRBJ1-1,TRBV5-5,-,-,TGTGCCAGCAGCCTAGCTACTGTGAACACTGAAGCTTTCTTT,CASSLATVNTEAFF
TRBJ1-1,TRBV5-4,TRBD1,-,TGTGCCAGCAGCCCCAGGACAGGGGAAGGGGGTATGGCTTTCTTT,CASSPRTGEGGMAFF
TRBJ2-1,TRBV4-1,TRBD2,-,TGCGCCAGCAGCCCCCGGGGGGAAGGTAATGAGCAGTTCTTC,CASSPRGEGNEQFF
TRBJ1-6,TRBV6-6,TRBD1,-,TGTGCCAGCGGACAGGGGAATTCACCCCTCCACTTT,CASGQGNSPLHF
TRBJ2-2,TRBV7-3,-,-,TGTGCCAGCAGCTCTAGAGGCTCCGGGGAGCTGTTTTTT,CASSSRGSGELFF
TRBJ2-5,TRBV5-1,-,-,TGCGCCAGCAGCTTGGCCATCCCGGGGACCCAGTACTTC,CASSLAIPGTQYF
TRBJ1-4,TRBV11-2,TRBD1,-,TGTGCCAGCAGCTTGGTCAGGGGGATACGGAATGAAAAACTGTTTTTT,CASSLVRGIRNEKLFF
TRBJ2-6,TRBV5-6,-,-,TGTGCCAGCAGCTTTCTGGAGTCTGGGGCCAACGTCCTGACTTTC,CASSFLESGANVLTF
TRBJ2-2,TRBV28,TRBD2,-,TGTGCCAGCCGGTTGGGACTAGCGAAACCCGGGGAGCTGTTTTTT,CASRLGLAKPGELFF
TRBJ2-2,TRBV7-2,TRBD1,-,TGTGCCAGCAGCTCCCGACAGGGGGGCACCGGGGAGCTGTTTTTT,CASSSRQGGTGELFF
TRBJ2-2,TRBV30,-,-,TGTGCCTGGAGTGTTGGGGGCGCGAACACCGGGGAGCTGTTTTTT,CAWSVGGANTGELFF
TRBJ1-2,TRBV7-2,-,-,TGTGCCAGCAGATATCAATGGGGCGAGGGCTACACCTTC,CASRYQWGEGYTF
TRBJ2-7,TRBV7-2,-,-,TGTGCCAGCAGCTGGGGGGACAGCCGGCGGTACGAGCAGTACTTC,CASSWGDSRRYEQYF
TRBJ1-2,TRBV28,-,-,TGTGCCAGCACCTTGGGACACTCTGCTGGCTACACCTTC,CASTLGHSAGYTF
TRBJ2-7,TRBV5-1,TRBD1,-,TGCGCCAGCAGCCCACAGGGGTCGGCCTACGAGCAGTACTTC,CASSPQGSAYEQYF
TRBJ2-7,TRBV4-3,-,few,TGCGCCAGCAGCCAAGATCGTCCAGGATCCTACGAGCAGTACTTC,CASSQDRPGSYEQYF
TRBJ2-7,TRBV5-4,-,-,TGTGCCAGCAGCATGGGACGGAGTAGCTCCTACGAGCAGTACTTC,CASSMGRSSSYEQYF
TRBJ2-7,TRBV2,-,-,TGTGCCAGCAGAGGGGCTCGGGGGATGGGCTACGAGCAGTACTTC,CASRGARGMGYEQYF
TRBJ2-3,TRBV4-1,TRBD1,-,TGCGCCAGCAGCCAAGAAAGGACAGGGTTCGCAGATACGCAGTATTTT,CASSQERTGFADTQYF
TRBJ2-7,TRBV7-9,TRBD2,-,TGTGCCAGCAGCTTAGTTCTTGGGGCGGGAGCCGAGCAGTACTTC,CASSLVLGAGAEQYF
TRBJ2-3,TRBV27,TRBD1,-,TGTGCCAGCAGTCCGACAGGGTACACAGATACGCAGTATTTT,CASSPTGYTDTQYF
TRBJ1-3,TRBV7-2,TRBD1,-,TGTGCCAGCAGCAACAGGGGAAGTTCTGGAAACACCATATATTTT,CASSNRGSSGNTIYF
TRBJ2-1,TRBV6-6,-,-,TGTGCCAGCAGTTACCGGGAAGGAGGCAATGAGCAGTTCTTC,CASSYREGGNEQFF
TRBJ2-3,TRBV4-2,-,-,TGTGCCAGCAGCCAAGATTTACGGACTACCGCCTCGGATACGCAGTATTTT,CASSQDLRTTASDTQYF
TRBJ1-1,TRBV6-6,TRBD1,-,TGTGCCAGCAGACCTCCGACAGGGAATCTGAACACTGAAGCTTTCTTT,CASRPPTGNLNTEAFF
TRBJ1-5,TRBV2,-,-,TGTGCCAGCGCGGGGGGTAATGGCAATCAGCCCCAGCATTTT,CASAGGNGNQPQHF
TRBJ2-7,TRBV6-1,-,once,TGTGCCAGCAGGCGAGGACTTGAGTACGAGCAGTACTTC,CASRRGLEYEQYF
TRBJ1-1,TRBV28,-,few,TGTGCCAGCTCGGGGATTTTGGGGAACACTGAAGCTTTCTTT,CASSGILGNTEAFF
TRBJ2-3,TRBV27,TRBD1,once,TGTGCCAGCAGGATACAACAGGGGACGTCTAGCACAGATACGCAGTATTTT,CASRIQQGTSSTDTQYF
TRBJ2-3,TRBV29-1,TRBD1,-,TGCAGCGTCGATCGAAGGACAGGACGCACAGATACGCAGTATTTT,CSVDRRTGRTDTQYF
TRBJ2-5,TRBV4-2,TRBD1,-,TGTGCCAGCAGCCAAGGGGATGGAACACAGGGGCCGCAACAAGAGACCCAGTACTTC,CASSQGDGTQGPQQETQYF
TRBJ1-2,TRBV4-1,TRBD1,few,TGCGCCAGCAGCTCCCGGACAGGGGGCCCCTATGGCTACACCTTC,CASSSRTGGPYGYTF
TRBJ1-1,TRBV2,-,few,TGTGCCAGCAAAGGGGCCGGACAGCTGAACACTGAAGCTTTCTTT,CASKGAGQLNTEAFF
TRBJ2-1,TRBV11-3,TRBD1,-,TGTGCCAGCAGCAAACTAACAGGGGCCAATGAGCAGTTCTTC,CASSKLTGANEQFF
TRBJ2-1,TRBV15,-,-,TGTGCCACCAGCTTTACCCGACAGATCAATGAGCAGTTCTTC,CATSFTRQINEQFF
TRBJ2-5,TRBV7-6,-,-,TGTGCCAGCAGCTTATTCGAAGAGACCCAGTACTTC,CASSLFEETQYF
TRBJ2-7,TRBV30,TRBD1,-,TGTGCCTGGAGTGTACGGGTAGGTGGGACAGGGGCCTACGAGCAGTACTTC,CAWSVRVGGTGAYEQYF
TRBJ1-5,TRBV4-2,-,-,TGTGCCAGCAGCCAAGGTGGAGGGGATCAGCCCCAGCATTTT,CASSQGGGDQPQHF
TRBJ2-2,TRBV7-2,-,-,TGTGCCAGCAGAAGGGAGGTTGGAACCGGGGAGCTGTTTTTT,CASRREVGTGELFF
TRBJ2-2,TRBV19,-,-,TGTGCCAGTCACAGGGTTGGCGGCACCGGGGAGCTGTTTTTT,CASHRVGGTGELFF
TRBJ2-5,TRBV9,-,-,TGTGCCAGCAGCGTAGACAGGGGGGGGGAGACCCAGTACTTC,CASSVDRGGETQYF
TRBJ2-4,TRBV7-2,TRBD2,-,TGTGCCAGCAGCCCATCCCGGCTAGCGGAAAACATTCAGTACTTC,CASSPSRLAENIQYF
TRBJ2-7,TRBV19,TRBD1,once,TGTGCCAGTAGCCGCCCGGGACAGGGAATATACGAGCAGTACTTC,CASSRPGQGIYEQYF
TRBJ2-1,TRBV27,-,-,TGTGCCAGCACCGGGGGACAGCCAATAGCGTACAATGAGCAGTTCTTC,CASTGGQPIAYNEQFF
TRBJ2-3,TRBV5-1,TRBD1,-,TGCGCCAGCAGCTCAGGGGGCGCCACAGATACGCAGTATTTT,CASSSGGATDTQYF
TRBJ2-7,TRBV6-5,-,-,TGTGCCAGCAGTTACCAGGGGCACGAGCAGTACTTC,CASSYQGHEQYF
TRBJ2-7,TRBV5-5,TRBD1,-,TGTGCCAGCAGCCAGGGACAGGGCTCCCTACAGTACGAGCAGTACTTC,CASSQGQGSLQYEQYF
TRBJ2-2,TRBV28,TRBD1,-,TGTGCCAGCACATTATGGACAGGGATTGGCACCGGGGAGCTGTTTTTT,CASTLWTGIGTGELFF
TRBJ1-2,TRBV5-1,-,few,TGCGCCAGCAGCTTTTCCATGAACAGGGACTATGGCTACACCTTC,CASSFSMNRDYGYTF
TRBJ2-1,TRBV5-6,TRBD2,-,TGTGCCAGCAGCCTCCCGGGACTAGCGGGAGGGCGCTCCTACAATGAGCAGTTCTTC,CASSLPGLAGGRSYNEQFF
TRBJ1-2,TRBV27,-,-,TGTGCCAGCAGTTTGGTCTCCGGGTATGGCTACACCTTC,CASSLVSGYGYTF
TRBJ2-7,TRBV10-1,-,-,TGCGCCAGCAGTCAGGGCAGGGAGCAGTACTTC,CASSQGREQYF
TRBJ2-1,TRBV7-9,TRBD2,-,TGTGCCAGCAGTCGGACTAGCGGAGGCTACAATGAGCAGTTCTTC,CASSRTSGGYNEQFF
TRBJ1-5,TRBV30,TRBD1,-,TGTGCCTGGAGTCTCAGGACAGGGGGAAGCAATCAGCCCCAGCATTTT,CAWSLRTGGSNQPQHF
TRBJ1-4,TRBV6-5,-,-,TGTGCCAGCAGTTTGGTACCAGCAACTAATGAAAAACTGTTTTTT,CASSLVPATNEKLFF
TRBJ2-1,TRBV18,-,-,TGTGCCAGCTCACCACAGACCGGAGAGGGACTGAGGTTCTTC,CASSPQTGEGLRFF
TRBJ2-4,TRBV27,-,-,TGTGCCAGCACCGAAACTAGTAACGGCAAAAACATTCAGTACTTC,CASTETSNGKNIQYF
TRBJ1-3,TRBV4-2,TRBD1,few,TGTGCCAGCAGTGACAGGGGCACCTCTGGAAACACCATATATTTT,CASSDRGTSGNTIYF